The sequence of this TCR beta chain was determined in a study of shared clonotypes between healthy human individuals. The V and J ends lost 5 bases and 1 base, in that order; junction bases with no gene match: 5. From germline, CDR1 is LNHNV and CDR2 YYDKDF (reference sequence). The CDR3 has 15 residues. With respect to this clone: Antigen: not known.

The authors loaded around 190 ng DNA, 30,000 to 35,000 T cell genomes, into sorted-subset replicate PCRs. Measured with immunoSEQ multiplex PCR; TCRdb has only the in-frame clones, and not every one. The sample consists of hundreds of thousands of clones, 60% to 75% of them appearing once. General study points: The generation probabilities recorded for non-shared clonotypes fell below those of clonotypes shared by all four donors.

This rearrangement joins TRBV15 to TRBJ1-1; 9 bases are a match to TRBD1. Sequences were obtained from memory CD4+ T cells sorted from blood. The subset here: CD45RA-negative fraction. The clonotype comes from a woman younger than 45 in good health. CDR3 DNA sequence: TGTGCCACCAGCGGGAGGACAGGGGCGAACACTGAAGCTTTCTTT. This encodes CATSGRTGANTEAFF.